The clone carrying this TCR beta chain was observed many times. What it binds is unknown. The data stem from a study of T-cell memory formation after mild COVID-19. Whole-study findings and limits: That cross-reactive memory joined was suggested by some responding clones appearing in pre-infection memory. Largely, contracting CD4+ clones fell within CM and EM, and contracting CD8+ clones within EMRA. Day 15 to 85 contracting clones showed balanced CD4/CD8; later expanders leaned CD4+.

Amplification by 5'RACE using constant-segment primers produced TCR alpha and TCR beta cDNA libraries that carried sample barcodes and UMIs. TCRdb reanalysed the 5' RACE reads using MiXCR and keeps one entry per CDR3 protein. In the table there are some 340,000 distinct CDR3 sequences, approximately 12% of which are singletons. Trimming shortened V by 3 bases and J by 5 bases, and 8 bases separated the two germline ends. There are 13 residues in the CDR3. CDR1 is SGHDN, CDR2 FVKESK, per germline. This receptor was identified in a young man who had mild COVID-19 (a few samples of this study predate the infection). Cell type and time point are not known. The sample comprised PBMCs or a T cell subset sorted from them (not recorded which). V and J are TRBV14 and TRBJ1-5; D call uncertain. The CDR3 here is CASSQGPDQPQHF. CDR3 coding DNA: TGTGCCAGCAGCCAGGGTCCTGATCAGCCCCAGCATTTT.